This T cell receptor beta chain was recovered during a study of T-cell reconstitution after alpha-beta-depleted transplantation in children. Study findings and constraints: Newly made T cells mostly supplied T-cell counts and diversity one year after transplant. Day-60 TCRbeta diversity that was high in some patients was derived from surviving recipient T cells and thymic progenitors. By about two months after transplant, alpha-beta T cells reportedly arose from several hundred graft clones that had expanded.

Germline assignment: CDR1 SQVTM and CDR2 ANQGSEA. V shed 3 bases and J 3 bases; nucleotides not matched to a gene: 9. This CDR3 has 17 amino acids. This clonotype was seen at least ten times. The antigen remains unidentified. The TCRbeta library was prepared with unique molecular identifiers. MiXCR, applied by TCRdb to the PCR reads, yields one record per CDR3 protein. The sample yields hundreds of thousands of distinct CDR3 sequences, over 10% seen once. The specimen was PBMCs, mostly from graft donor cells, collected 360 days after TCRalphabeta/CD19-depleted stem cell transplant. This receptor was taken from a male patient aged 5 to 17 who had a stem cell transplant for acute myeloid leukemia, so the T cells may come from the graft donor. The chain combines TRBV29-1 with TRBJ2-2, with 11 bases matching TRBD2. CDR3 amino acids: CSVDLASGRSDTGELFF. Here the CDR3 DNA reads TGCAGCGTTGATCTCGCTAGCGGGAGGTCGGACACCGGGGAGCTGTTTTTT.